What follows are 17 T cell receptor beta chains derived from one specimen sequenced in a study of OX40 agonist ivuxolimab in advanced cancers. Sequencing was performed with immunoSEQ multiplex PCR; in TCRdb, only in-frame clones are kept and a portion is missing. The sample includes 80,000 to 95,000 clones, roughly nine tenths of them seen just once. Sequencing used CD4+ or CD8+ T cells sorted from blood, obtained in a trial of the OX40 agonist ivuxolimab. These receptor sequences come from an adult with an advanced solid tumor such as melanoma, head and neck, liver or kidney cancer.

Here the CDR3 DNA reads TGCGCCAGCAGCCCGACCGGCAATGAGCAGTTCTTC. As protein: CASSPTGNEQFF. The chain links TRBV5-1 to TRBJ2-1; D unresolved. Germline CDR1 reads SGHRS; CDR2 reads YFSETQ. Trimming removed 4 bases from V and 6 bases from J, with 8 bases in between. The CDR3 covers 12 residues.

The rearrangement uses TRBV5-1 and TRBJ1-6; 9 positions agree with TRBD1. This CDR3 region has 14 residues. Germline assignment: CDR1 SGHRS and CDR2 YFSETQ. J was trimmed by 7 bases and V by 2 bases; bases with no gene match: 1. CDR3 amino acids: CASSFGQGNSPLHF. CDR3 bases: TGCGCCAGCAGCTTTGGACAGGGGAATTCACCCCTCCACTTT.

J is TRBJ2-1 and V is TRBV29-1; D is uncertain. There are 15 residues in the CDR3. V lost 5 bases and J lost 5, with 19 bases in between. In germline, CDR1 is SQVTM, CDR2 ANQGSEA. CDR3 DNA sequence: TGCAGCGTTATCCACACTTTAGCCCCTCACAATGAGCAGTTCTTC. This sequence encodes CSVIHTLAPHNEQFF.

This sequence joins TRBV6-1 and TRBJ2-7; 7 positions agree with TRBD2. With 6 bases clipped from V and 1 base from J, the junction kept 9 bases outside the gene matches. The CDR3 spans 15 residues. Germline V gene lookup returns CDR1 MNHNS and CDR2 SASEGT. CDR3 sequence: CASSDGGGSSYEQYF. DNA for the CDR3: TGTGCCAGCAGCGATGGGGGGGGGTCATCCTACGAGCAGTACTTC.

CDR3 in amino acids: CASSYSTGTTEAFF. CDR3 nucleotides: TGTGCCAGCAGTTACTCGACAGGTACCACTGAAGCTTTCTTT. The V and J genes are TRBV6-5 and TRBJ1-1; TRBD1 might be the D (6 bases). Germline V gives CDR1 MNHEY, CDR2 SVGAGI. The CDR3 covers 14 residues. V was cut by 0 bases and J by 4 bases, with 9 bases left in between.

The genes are TRBV5-1 and TRBJ1-3; maybe TRBD1 (6 bases). The CDR3 consists of 15 residues. Trimming stripped 4 bases from V and 2 bases from J, with 13 bases between. Germline V gene lookup returns CDR1 SGHRS and CDR2 YFSETQ. The CDR3 DNA follows: TGCGCCAGCAGCCCGACAGGTTTAACTGGAAACACCATATATTTT. Its translation is CASSPTGLTGNTIYF.

The chain links TRBV7-8 to TRBJ1-6; D gene ambiguous. The length of the CDR3 is 13 residues. Trimming took off 5 bases at V and 6 bases at J, with 8 bases between the two ends. CDR1 SGHVS and CDR2 FQNEAQ come from the germline V gene. Here the CDR3 reads CASSPKSNSPLHF. The CDR3 nucleotides are TGTGCCAGCAGCCCAAAAAGTAATTCACCCCTCCACTTT.

This clone was observed once. The gene calls are TRBV18 and TRBJ1-3; no definite D call. Germline V gene data show CDR1 as KGHSH and CDR2 as LQKENI. With 4 bases removed from V and 8 bases from J, the gap between germline ends came to 21 bases. This CDR3 contains 16 residues. This chain's CDR3 is CASSRSQTSVLDTIYF. Here the CDR3 DNA reads TGTGCCAGCTCACGTTCCCAGACGTCGGTGTTGGACACCATATATTTT.

This chain connects TRBV5-4 to TRBJ1-4, with 8 nucleotides matching TRBD1. Germline CDR1 is SGHNT and CDR2 is YYREEE (reference sequence). This CDR3 is 16 amino acids long. V lost 4 bases, J lost 6 bases, and 11 bases stayed unmatched. CDR3 loop: CASSRHHTRGHEKLFF. CDR3 in DNA: TGTGCCAGCAGCCGACATCACACCAGGGGGCATGAAAAACTGTTTTTT.

This clone came up once. The rearrangement links TRBV2 to TRBJ2-7; no firm D call. The ends were cut back, 1 base at V and 2 bases at J, with 9 bases in the middle. Germline values: CDR1 SNHLY, CDR2 FYNNEI. The CDR3 consists of 14 residues. The CDR3 nucleotides read TGTGCCAGCAGTGAAGACAGACCCCCCTACGAGCAGTACTTC. Encoded protein: CASSEDRPPYEQYF.

The rearrangement joins TRBV5-6 to TRBJ1-2; tentative D call: TRBD1 (6 bases). Germline lookup yields CDR1 SGHDT and CDR2 YYEEEE. CDR3 length: 14 amino acids. The V end lost 6 bases, the J end lost 2 bases, and 14 bases lay between the germline ends. This chain's CDR3 is CASKAPGQNYGYTF. CDR3 bases: TGTGCCAGCAAAGCCCCAGGACAGAACTATGGCTACACCTTC.

V and J are TRBV6-6 and TRBJ2-2, with D unclear. Germline CDR1 reads MNHNY; CDR2 reads SVGAGI (reference sequence). V was shortened by 2 bases and J by 0 bases, with 10 bases between the two germline ends. The CDR3 sequence is 16 residues long. The CDR3 reads CASSYVWGTNTGELFF. CDR3 sequence (DNA): TGTGCCAGCAGTTACGTGTGGGGAACGAACACCGGGGAGCTGTTTTTT.

This chain links TRBV19 with TRBJ1-1; D is perhaps TRBD1 (5 bases). The CDR3 totals 16 residues. Germline V gene data show CDR1 as LNHDA and CDR2 as SQIVND (reference sequence). With 4 bases removed from V and 0 bases from J, the gap between germline ends came to 15 bases. The CDR3: CASSTSRRQMNTEAFF. DNA of the CDR3: TGTGCCAGTAGTACCTCCCGACGACAGATGAACACTGAAGCTTTCTTT. Full variable domain (remainder filled in from reference TRBV19 and TRBJ1-1): DGGITQSPKYLFRKEGQNVTLSCEQNLNHDAMYWYRQDPGQGLRLIYYSQIVNDFQKGDIAEGYSVSREKKESFPLTVTSAQKNPTAFYLCASSTSRRQMNTEAFFGQGTRLTVV.

The gene calls are TRBV30 and TRBJ2-5; TRBD2 matches 9 bases. The CDR3 is 15 amino acids. V lost 0 bases, J lost 4 bases, and 6 bases stayed unmatched. Germline V CDR1 and CDR2: GTSNPN, SVGIG (reference sequence). CDR3 loop: CAWSVARGGRETQYF. The DNA of the CDR3 is TGTGCCTGGAGTGTCGCGCGGGGGGGCCGAGAGACCCAGTACTTC. The whole variable domain, remainder taken from reference TRBV30 and TRBJ2-5, is SQTIHQWPATLVQPVGSPLSLECTVEGTSNPNLYWYRQAAGRGLQLLFYSVGIGQISSEVPQNLSASRPQDRQFILSSKKLLLSDSGFYLCAWSVARGGRETQYFGPGTRLLVL.

This sequence joins TRBV6-6 and TRBJ2-4; possibly TRBD1 or TRBD2 for D (5 bases each). The CDR3 contains 14 residues. V lost 4 bases to trimming and J lost 7 bases, with 14 bases between them. Germline V CDR1 and CDR2: MNHNY, SVGAGI (reference sequence). The CDR3 nucleotides read TGTGCCAGCAGTTCACGGGACCCCGGGAACATTCAGTACTTC. Translating gives CASSSRDPGNIQYF.

The CDR3: CASSFAGVQETQYF. DNA of the CDR3: TGTGCCAGCAGCTTTGCAGGGGTCCAAGAGACCCAGTACTTC. J is TRBJ2-5 and V is TRBV7-9; maybe TRBD1 (6 bases). The CDR3 extends over 14 amino acids. The germline V gene has CDR1 SEHNR and CDR2 FQNEAQ (reference sequence). V gave up 3 bases and J gave up 1 base, with 9 bases separating them.

This sequence joins TRBV10-1 and TRBJ2-7; a possible D gene is TRBD2 (5 bases). V dropped 5 bases and J dropped 6 bases, with 17 bases sitting between them. The CDR3 totals 14 residues. Germline V gene lookup returns CDR1 WNHNN and CDR2 SYGVQD (reference sequence). The CDR3 DNA sequence: TGCGCCAGCAGTTTACTAGATGTCGGAGGCGAGCAGTACTTC. It yields the protein CASSLLDVGGEQYF.